This entry lists 32 T cell receptor beta chains sequenced from one sample in a study of T and B cells in COVID-19 patients. Multiplex PCR with BIOMED2 TRB-A/B primer pools amplified TRB rearrangements. A single record per CDR3 protein comes from TCRdb applying MiXCR to the multiplex PCR reads. The sample holds about 8,400 distinct CDR3 sequences, 20% to 30% seen once. Each TRB amplification used roughly 250-550 ng of genomic DNA from blood. The specimen sequenced was blood. The receptor set was obtained from a human donor who had recovered from COVID-19.

This clonotype is labeled as medium-sized (0.01 to 0.1%). Here the CDR3 reads CASSRTGMGLFF. The CDR3 DNA sequence: TGTGCCAGTAGTAGGACGGGCATGGGACTGTTTTTT. The gene calls are TRBV19 and TRBJ1-4, with D hard to call. The germline V gene has CDR1 LNHDA and CDR2 SQIVND (reference sequence). This CDR3 has 12 amino acids. V was pared by 4 bases and J by 13 bases, with 13 bases between.

In this sample, this clonotype turned up a few times. V is TRBV5-1 and J is TRBJ2-1, with 8 bases fitting TRBD1. The CDR3 length is 15 residues. CDR1 is SGHRS, CDR2 YFSETQ, per germline. Trimming cost V 2 bases and J 4 bases; bases outside gene matches: 5. The CDR3 loop reads CASSLMGQEYNEQFF. Here the CDR3 DNA reads TGCGCCAGCAGCTTAATGGGACAGGAGTACAATGAGCAGTTCTTC.

There are a few counts of this clonotype. The V and J genes are TRBV4-1 and TRBJ2-3; 10 bases match TRBD2. J lost 5 bases, V lost 0 bases, and 8 bases had no gene match. The CDR3 is made up of 17 amino acids. From germline, CDR1 is MGHRA and CDR2 YSYEKL. The CDR3 region has the DNA TGCGCCAGCAGCCAAGACCGGGCTAGCGGGGGCCGAGATACGCAGTATTTT. As protein: CASSQDRASGGRDTQYF.

This chain connects TRBV20-1 to TRBJ2-7; D is possibly TRBD1 (5 bases). Looked up from germline, CDR1 is DFQATT and CDR2 is SNEGSKA (reference sequence). The CDR3 loop spans 10 amino acids. Trimming left V 6 bases short and J 6 bases short, with 9 bases between. The DNA of the CDR3 is TGCAGTGCGGGAAGGGGCGAGCAGTACTTC. Translating it yields CSAGRGEQYF.

This clonotype was seen repeatedly, ten times or more. The chain recombines TRBV6-1 with TRBJ2-5; 7 nucleotides agree with TRBD1. CDR3 length: 16 residues. With 4 bases clipped from V and 2 bases from J, the junction kept 10 bases outside the gene matches. Germline CDR1 reads MNHNS; CDR2 reads SASEGT. The CDR3 is CASSGGQVPAQETQYF. The DNA for the CDR3 is TGTGCCAGCAGTGGAGGACAGGTTCCCGCACAAGAGACCCAGTACTTC.

This clonotype was observed many times. V gene TRBV7-2 combines with J gene TRBJ2-3; D gene uncertain. Trimming removed 5 bases from V and 10 bases from J, with 13 bases in between. The V gene's germline CDR1 is SGHTA and CDR2 FQGNSA. The CDR3 spans 12 residues. CDR3: CASSRAFWAQYF. The CDR3 nucleotides are TGTGCCAGCAGCCGCGCGTTTTGGGCGCAGTATTTT.

The rearrangement joins TRBV20-1 to TRBJ2-1; D remains ambiguous. The V gene's germline CDR1 is DFQATT and CDR2 SNEGSKA (reference sequence). The length of the CDR3 is 11 residues. The CDR3 DNA reads as TGCAGGGGCGAGGACTACAATGAGCAGTTCTTC. This codes for CRGEDYNEQFF.

The V call is TRBV6-5, the J call TRBJ1-1; D not certain. Germline V gene data show CDR1 as MNHEY and CDR2 as SVGAGI. V lost 0 bases and J lost 1, with 9 bases in between. There are 15 residues in the CDR3. The CDR3 sequence: CASSYSLRENTEAFF. CDR3 DNA: TGTGCCAGCAGTTACTCCCTGAGAGAGAACACTGAAGCTTTCTTT.

Of note for this clonotype: A much more abundant neighbour one base away suggests this may be a read error. The genes are TRBV6-6 and TRBJ1-2, with D perhaps TRBD1 (5 bases). Per the germline V gene, CDR1 is MNHNY and CDR2 is SVGAGI (reference sequence). V shed 6 bases and J shed 8 bases, with 19 bases lying between them. The CDR3 spans 14 residues. The CDR3 nucleotides are TGTGCCAGCAGCTCGGGACTGCTATTGGTGGGCTACACCTTC. Residues: CASSSGLLLVGYTF.

The chain uses TRBV7-2 and TRBJ2-2; D not resolved. This CDR3 is 16 amino acids long. From germline, CDR1 is SGHTA and CDR2 FQGNSA. V was shortened by 6 bases and J by 2 bases, with 16 bases between the two germline ends. The CDR3 DNA reads TGTGCCAGCAGTTCACAAATCAGCGTAAACACCGGGGAGCTGTTTTTT. Its translation: CASSSQISVNTGELFF.

The CDR3 reads CASRPSGGLNEQFF. The DNA of the CDR3 is TGTGCCAGCAGACCCAGCGGGGGGCTAAATGAGCAGTTCTTC. J is TRBJ2-1 and V is TRBV6-5; 9 bases match TRBD2. The CDR3 loop spans 14 amino acids. After removal of 6 bases from V and 7 bases from J, the junction contained 7 bases not matched to a gene. CDR1 is MNHEY, CDR2 SVGAGI, per germline.

To note about this clonotype: A much bigger clone sits one base away, suggesting this may be a read error. The V call is TRBV6-2 or TRBV6-3, the J call TRBJ2-7; D gene unclear. Germline V lookup: CDR1 MNHEY, CDR2 SVGEGT. The CDR3 loop spans 13 amino acids. The V and J ends lost 2 bases and 3 bases respectively, with 8 bases between them. The CDR3 loop reads CASSYEQVYEQYF. The CDR3 DNA is TGTGCCAGCAGTTACGAGCAGGTCTACGAGCAGTACTTC.

J is TRBJ2-1 and V is TRBV6-5; 11 bases match TRBD2. V dropped 2 bases and J dropped 9; count of bases not matched to a gene: 12. The CDR3 sequence is 17 residues long. The germline CDR1 and CDR2 sequences are MNHEY and SVGAGI. Here the CDR3 DNA reads TGTGCCAGCAGTTACCACCAACTAGCGGGAGTGGGGGCTGAGCAGTTCTTC. This encodes CASSYHQLAGVGAEQFF.

This clonotype was seen ten or more times. This rearrangement joins TRBV10-3 to TRBJ1-3; a weak D match, TRBD1 (5 bases). Per the germline V gene, CDR1 is ENHRY and CDR2 is SYGVKD. Trimming removed 1 base from V and 0 bases from J, with 7 bases in between. This CDR3 is built from 15 residues. In nucleotides, the CDR3 is TGTGCCATCAGTGAGTGGGGGGGCTCTGGAAACACCATATATTTT. Its protein product is CAISEWGGSGNTIYF.

The chain joins TRBV7-2 to TRBJ1-6; 9 positions agree with TRBD1. The CDR3 spans 15 residues. V was pared by 4 bases and J by 5 bases, with 3 bases of the junction left unmatched. Germline CDR1 is SGHTA and CDR2 is FQGNSA. Written as DNA, the CDR3 is TGTGCCAGCAGCTGGGACAGGGCTAATAATTCACCCCTCCACTTT. Its protein product is CASSWDRANNSPLHF.

This clonotype counts as medium-sized (0.01 to 0.1%). The chain joins TRBV19 to TRBJ2-3; unclear D gene. Germline CDR1 reads LNHDA; CDR2 reads SQIVND (reference sequence). The CDR3 length is 14 residues. V lost 4 bases to trimming and J lost 3 bases, with 11 bases between them. The CDR3 sequence is CASSRTGVTDTQYF. The DNA for the CDR3 is TGTGCCAGTAGTAGAACGGGTGTAACAGATACGCAGTATTTT. Full variable domain (remainder filled in from reference TRBV19 and TRBJ2-3): DGGITQSPKYLFRKEGQNVTLSCEQNLNHDAMYWYRQDPGQGLRLIYYSQIVNDFQKGDIAEGYSVSREKKESFPLTVTSAQKNPTAFYLCASSRTGVTDTQYFGPGTRLTVL.

This clonotype occurred a few times. The V gene is TRBV18, the J gene TRBJ1-1; D is perhaps TRBD1 (6 bases). V was clipped by 3 bases and J by 1 base, with 12 bases between them. This CDR3 is 15 amino acids long. The V gene's germline CDR1 is KGHSH and CDR2 LQKENI. The CDR3 region has the DNA TGTGCCAGCTCACCCCTCAGGGGAGGGAACACTGAAGCTTTCTTT. Protein product: CASSPLRGGNTEAFF.

This clonotype is termed medium-sized. The CDR3, as DNA: TGCAGCGTTGAAGGGTTTGGAGGGGTTCTCTACGAGCAGTACTTC. Amino acid sequence: CSVEGFGGVLYEQYF. This chain links TRBV29-1 with TRBJ2-7; the D gene is possibly TRBD2 (6 bases). The CDR3 extends over 15 amino acids. V lost 1 base to trimming and J lost 3 bases, with 16 bases between them. CDR1 SQVTM and CDR2 ANQGSEA come from the germline V gene.

Turning to this clonotype: A much more abundant neighbour one base away suggests this may be a read error. The J gene is TRBJ1-6, the V gene TRBV6-2 or TRBV6-3; D perhaps matches TRBD1 (5 bases). CDR1 and CDR2 (germline): MNHEY, SVGEGT. The CDR3 is 13 residues long. V lost 0 bases to trimming and J lost 12 bases, with 9 bases between them. CDR3 loop: CASSYSRGRPLHF. In nucleotides, the CDR3 is TGTGCCAGCAGTTACTCAAGGGGTAGACCCCTCCACTTT.

By sample share, this clonotype is medium-sized (0.01 to 0.1%). The chain uses TRBV19 and TRBJ1-1; possible D gene TRBD1, 5 bases. The CDR3 spans 11 residues. Germline lookup yields CDR1 LNHDA and CDR2 SQIVND (reference sequence). V lost 11 bases, J lost 6 bases, and 13 bases lay in between. DNA for the CDR3: TGTGCCTGCAGGGATGACGCTGAAGCTTTCTTT. It is translated as CACRDDAEAFF.

The chain joins TRBV7-3 to TRBJ2-1; D gene ambiguous. This CDR3 contains 16 residues. The germline V and J ends were trimmed by 0 bases and 0 bases, with 9 bases remaining between them. Germline V gives CDR1 SGHTA, CDR2 FQGTGA. CDR3 nucleotides: TGTGCCAGCAGCTTAACAGTGGGGATCTCCTACAATGAGCAGTTCTTC. Its translation is CASSLTVGISYNEQFF.

By proportion, this clonotype is medium-sized (0.01 to 0.1%). The chain couples TRBV13 to TRBJ2-6, with D tentatively TRBD2 (6 bases). This CDR3 comprises 15 residues. Germline V gene sequence: CDR1 PRHDT, CDR2 FYEKMQ (reference sequence). Trimming left V 1 base short and J 4 bases short, with 8 bases between. CDR3 residues: CASSLAGAGANVLTF. The CDR3 DNA reads as TGTGCCAGCAGCTTAGCGGGAGCCGGGGCCAACGTCCTGACTTTC.

The chain is built from TRBV19 and TRBJ2-7; TRBD1 matches at 10 bases. With 3 bases clipped from V and 4 bases from J, the junction kept 9 bases outside the gene matches. Germline loops: CDR1 LNHDA, CDR2 SQIVND (reference sequence). The CDR3 totals 16 residues. The CDR3 loop reads CASSIGAGQGRYEQYF. The CDR3 DNA follows: TGTGCCAGTAGTATCGGAGCGGGACAGGGGAGATACGAGCAGTACTTC.

The sample holds one count of this clonotype. J is TRBJ2-1 and V is TRBV27, with 9 bases lining up with TRBD2. V shed 11 bases and J 4 bases; nucleotides not matched to a gene: 3. The V gene's germline CDR1 is MNHEY and CDR2 SMNVEV (reference sequence). The CDR3 loop spans 12 amino acids. The CDR3 DNA reads TGTGCCGCGGGGGGGGGGTACAATGAGCAGTTCTTC. This codes for CAAGGGYNEQFF.

This clonotype came up a few times. V gene TRBV4-2 combines with J gene TRBJ2-7; 9 bases map to TRBD2. V was clipped by 0 bases and J by 3 bases; unmatched bases: 12. This CDR3 comprises 18 residues. The germline V gene encodes CDR1 LGHNA and CDR2 YNFKEQ. The CDR3 DNA reads as TGTGCCAGCAGCCAAGATCATATGGCTAGCGGGATAGGCTACGAGCAGTACTTC. It encodes CASSQDHMASGIGYEQYF.

This clonotype is classed as medium-sized. The V gene is TRBV7-6, the J gene TRBJ2-7; the D call may be TRBD1 or TRBD2 (5 bases each). Trimming took 1 base from V and 2 from J, leaving 15 bases between them. The CDR3 spans 16 residues. CDR1 SGHVS and CDR2 FNYEAQ come from the germline V gene. CDR3 coding DNA: TGTGCCAGCAGCTTAGTCGGCAGGGACCCTACCTACGAGCAGTACTTC. Translating it yields CASSLVGRDPTYEQYF.

This sequence joins TRBV10-3 and TRBJ1-2, with D perhaps matching TRBD1 (5 bases). The ends were cut back, 10 bases at V and 4 bases at J, with 22 bases in the middle. From germline, CDR1 is ENHRY and CDR2 SYGVKD. This CDR3 is 15 amino acids long. The CDR3 region has the DNA TGTGCCAACGCTGGAGGGAGGGGCATGGGCTATGGCTACACCTTC. Translating gives CANAGGRGMGYGYTF.

The V and J genes are TRBV7-3 and TRBJ2-4; the D gene is possibly TRBD1 (6 bases). Per the germline V gene, CDR1 is SGHTA and CDR2 is FQGTGA. The CDR3 sequence is 14 residues long. The V end was cut by 2 bases, the J end by 6 bases, with 11 bases between. This chain's CDR3 is CASSLPDSANIQYF. The CDR3 nucleotides are TGTGCCAGCAGCTTACCGGACAGCGCAAACATTCAGTACTTC.

This clonotype came up a few times. The chain couples TRBV10-3 to TRBJ1-2; a possible D gene is TRBD1 (5 bases). The germline CDR1 and CDR2 sequences are ENHRY and SYGVKD. Trimming stripped 4 bases from V and 3 bases from J, with 12 bases between. The CDR3 contains 14 residues. CDR3 sequence (DNA): TGTGCCATCAGTGTCTCAGCGGGACACTATGGCTACACCTTC. Translated: CAISVSAGHYGYTF.

The chain has TRBV7-9 and TRBJ2-1; no definite D call. The CDR3 length is 14 residues. Germline lookup yields CDR1 SEHNR and CDR2 FQNEAQ (reference sequence). Trimming left V 8 bases short and J 4 bases short, with 15 bases between. CDR3 region: CASCPSYLYNEQFF. Here the CDR3 DNA reads TGTGCCAGCTGCCCCTCCTACCTTTACAATGAGCAGTTCTTC.

This clonotype has a handful of counts. This chain uses TRBV20-1 with TRBJ2-7, with 11 bases matching TRBD1. V gave up 3 bases and J gave up 4 bases; unmatched junction bases: 2. Germline assignment: CDR1 DFQATT and CDR2 SNEGSKA (reference sequence). CDR3 length: 13 residues. The CDR3 is CSARGTGGYEQYF. CDR3 sequence (DNA): TGCAGTGCTAGGGGGACAGGGGGTTACGAGCAGTACTTC.

This clonotype has just a few counts. The V call is TRBV4-2, the J call TRBJ2-3; 10 bases align to TRBD2. The CDR3 spans 14 residues. CDR1 and CDR2 (germline): LGHNA, YNFKEQ. J gave up 6 bases and V 6 bases, and 6 bases lay outside the gene matches. CDR3 loop: CASSSLAGDDTQYF. The CDR3 DNA reads as TGTGCCAGCAGTAGTCTAGCGGGAGATGATACGCAGTATTTT.